A selection of T cell receptor beta chains follows, all from one sample in a study of blood T cell repertoires in COVID-19. Measured with immunoSEQ multiplex PCR; TCRdb has only the in-frame clones, and not every one. The table lists about 40,000 clones, about 80% of them singletons. Input material: peripheral blood. These receptors all come from a woman in her sixties or seventies with acute or convalescent COVID-19. CDR3s include the opening cysteine and the closing phenylalanine or tryptophan. Fields, in order: D gene, clone size, V gene, J gene, CDR3 DNA, CDR3 protein. D genes are given only for firm matches. Only part of the rows carry a size: once, few, many, or a class if the clone is expanded.

d_call: -; clone_size: -; v_call: TRBV6-2/TRBV6-3; j_call: TRBJ2-5; cdr3_nt: TGTGCCAGCAGTTACCGGAGACGACTGAGTAGCGGTCAAGAGACCCAGTACTTC; cdr3_aa: CASSYRRRLSSGQETQYF
d_call: TRBD1; clone_size: -; v_call: TRBV3-1/TRBV3-2; j_call: TRBJ2-7; cdr3_nt: TGTGCCAGCAGCCTCGGTTTAGGACAGGGAGCGTACTACGAGCAGTACTTC; cdr3_aa: CASSLGLGQGAYYEQYF
d_call: TRBD2; clone_size: -; v_call: TRBV2; j_call: TRBJ2-1; cdr3_nt: TGTGCCAGCATGTCGGGGGGGCGGGAGCAGTTCTTC; cdr3_aa: CASMSGGREQFF
d_call: TRBD1; clone_size: once; v_call: TRBV28; j_call: TRBJ1-1; cdr3_nt: TGTGCCAGCAGACGGACAGGGAGGGGAACTGAAGCTTTCTTT; cdr3_aa: CASRRTGRGTEAFF
d_call: TRBD1; clone_size: -; v_call: TRBV6-1; j_call: TRBJ1-2; cdr3_nt: TGTGCCAGCAGTGAAGATAACAGGGGACTCGGCTACACCTTC; cdr3_aa: CASSEDNRGLGYTF
d_call: TRBD1; clone_size: -; v_call: TRBV19; j_call: TRBJ1-6; cdr3_nt: TGTGCCAGTAGTACGGGGACAGGGGGTAGTAATTCACCCCTCCACTTT; cdr3_aa: CASSTGTGGSNSPLHF
d_call: -; clone_size: -; v_call: TRBV9; j_call: TRBJ1-1; cdr3_nt: TGTGCCAGCAGCGTGGCTGGGACATCATATGGTGAAGCTTTCTTT; cdr3_aa: CASSVAGTSYGEAFF
d_call: -; clone_size: once; v_call: TRBV27; j_call: TRBJ1-5; cdr3_nt: TGTGCCAGCAGCAACAGGGGCAATCAGCCCCAGCATTTT; cdr3_aa: CASSNRGNQPQHF
d_call: -; clone_size: few; v_call: TRBV6-1; j_call: TRBJ1-1; cdr3_nt: TGTGCCAGCAGTGAGACAGAGAACACTGAAGCTTTCTTT; cdr3_aa: CASSETENTEAFF
d_call: TRBD1; clone_size: -; v_call: TRBV25-1; j_call: TRBJ1-5; cdr3_nt: TGTGCCAGCAGTGGGCAGGGGGGCAATCAGCCCCAGCATTTT; cdr3_aa: CASSGQGGNQPQHF
d_call: TRBD1; clone_size: -; v_call: TRBV5-6; j_call: TRBJ1-2; cdr3_nt: TGTGCCAGCAGCTTTCCTGGACAGGGGGCGTCTAACTATGGCTACACCTTC; cdr3_aa: CASSFPGQGASNYGYTF
d_call: TRBD2; clone_size: -; v_call: TRBV28; j_call: TRBJ2-3; cdr3_nt: TGTGCCAGCAGTTTGAATAGCGGGGGGTCTCGCACAGATACGCAGTATTTT; cdr3_aa: CASSLNSGGSRTDTQYF
d_call: -; clone_size: -; v_call: TRBV5-1; j_call: TRBJ2-5; cdr3_nt: TGCGCCAGCAGTCGCGTCCGGGAGACCCAGTACTTC; cdr3_aa: CASSRVRETQYF
d_call: TRBD2; clone_size: -; v_call: TRBV18; j_call: TRBJ2-1; cdr3_nt: TGTGCCAGCTCACCGACGACTAGCGGGGAAGGCAATGAGCAGTTCTTC; cdr3_aa: CASSPTTSGEGNEQFF
d_call: -; clone_size: few; v_call: TRBV11-2; j_call: TRBJ1-1; cdr3_nt: TGTGCCAGCAGCTTAGGTGGTTACGGCACTGAAGCTTTCTTT; cdr3_aa: CASSLGGYGTEAFF
d_call: -; clone_size: -; v_call: TRBV11-2; j_call: TRBJ1-1; cdr3_nt: TGTGCCAGCAGCTTAGATCCGGGATCGAACACTGAAGCTTTCTTT; cdr3_aa: CASSLDPGSNTEAFF
d_call: -; clone_size: -; v_call: TRBV7-2; j_call: TRBJ1-6; cdr3_nt: TGTGCCAGCAGCTTAATGTCGACAAATTATAATTCACCCCTCCACTTT; cdr3_aa: CASSLMSTNYNSPLHF
d_call: TRBD1; clone_size: few; v_call: TRBV4-1; j_call: TRBJ2-2; cdr3_nt: TGCGCCAGCAGCCAAGGGGCCGGGACAGGGAACACCGGGGAGCTGTTTTTT; cdr3_aa: CASSQGAGTGNTGELFF
d_call: -; clone_size: -; v_call: TRBV11-2; j_call: TRBJ2-2; cdr3_nt: TGTGCCAGCAGCCGTACGAACACCGGGGAGCTGTTTTTT; cdr3_aa: CASSRTNTGELFF
d_call: -; clone_size: -; v_call: TRBV6-1; j_call: TRBJ1-2; cdr3_nt: TGTGCCAGCAGTGAAAACTTCGGTGCTCCTGGCTACACCTTC; cdr3_aa: CASSENFGAPGYTF
d_call: -; clone_size: -; v_call: TRBV30; j_call: TRBJ1-2; cdr3_nt: TGTGCCTGGAGTCTTGAGGGCTGGAATGGCTACACCTTC; cdr3_aa: CAWSLEGWNGYTF
d_call: -; clone_size: -; v_call: TRBV5-1; j_call: TRBJ2-5; cdr3_nt: TGCGCCAGCAGCTCTGGCAGGGCCGAGGAGACCCAGTACTTC; cdr3_aa: CASSSGRAEETQYF
d_call: -; clone_size: -; v_call: TRBV5-5; j_call: TRBJ1-3; cdr3_nt: TGTGCCAGCAGCTTCAGCGGCGGGACCAGCACCATATATTTT; cdr3_aa: CASSFSGGTSTIYF
d_call: TRBD1; clone_size: -; v_call: TRBV4-2; j_call: TRBJ1-2; cdr3_nt: TGTGCCAGCAGCCAAGAGGGAGGACAGGCTTACTATGGCTACACCTTC; cdr3_aa: CASSQEGGQAYYGYTF
d_call: TRBD1; clone_size: -; v_call: TRBV28; j_call: TRBJ1-2; cdr3_nt: TGTGCCAGCAGCACGAGAGGGACAGGGATTAACTATGGCTACACCTTC; cdr3_aa: CASSTRGTGINYGYTF
d_call: -; clone_size: -; v_call: TRBV20-1; j_call: TRBJ2-1; cdr3_nt: TGCAGTGCTAGAGTCCTTGCGGGTATGATCTTC; cdr3_aa: CSARVLAGMIF
d_call: TRBD1; clone_size: few; v_call: TRBV16; j_call: TRBJ2-7; cdr3_nt: TGTGCCAGCAGTCTACAGGGGGCCGGCTACGAGCAGTACTTC; cdr3_aa: CASSLQGAGYEQYF
d_call: -; clone_size: -; v_call: TRBV3-1/TRBV3-2; j_call: TRBJ1-1; cdr3_nt: TGTGCCAGCAGCCAAGGGGCCCTGCCCGCTTTCTTT; cdr3_aa: CASSQGALPAFF
d_call: -; clone_size: -; v_call: TRBV9; j_call: TRBJ2-2; cdr3_nt: TGTGCCAGCAGTGCCGGGACTTGGACCGGGGAGCTGTTTTTT; cdr3_aa: CASSAGTWTGELFF
d_call: -; clone_size: -; v_call: TRBV7-8; j_call: TRBJ1-4; cdr3_nt: TGTGCCAGCAGCTTACGTACTAATGAAAAACTGTTTTTT; cdr3_aa: CASSLRTNEKLFF
d_call: TRBD1; clone_size: once; v_call: TRBV9; j_call: TRBJ1-1; cdr3_nt: TGTGCCAGCAGCTTTGGGGGACAGGGGGCTGGCACTGAAGCTTTCTTT; cdr3_aa: CASSFGGQGAGTEAFF
d_call: -; clone_size: -; v_call: TRBV2; j_call: TRBJ2-1; cdr3_nt: TGTGCCAGCAGTGGAGACTGGATCAATGAGCAGTTCTTC; cdr3_aa: CASSGDWINEQFF
d_call: -; clone_size: once; v_call: TRBV19; j_call: TRBJ2-5; cdr3_nt: TGTGCCAGTAGTATAGGCGGGAACCAGGAGACCCAGTACTTC; cdr3_aa: CASSIGGNQETQYF
d_call: TRBD1; clone_size: -; v_call: TRBV5-4; j_call: TRBJ1-1; cdr3_nt: TGTGCCAGCAGCTTGGGGGCAGGGGGCGCAGGGACTGAAGCTTTCTTT; cdr3_aa: CASSLGAGGAGTEAFF
d_call: TRBD1; clone_size: -; v_call: TRBV9; j_call: TRBJ1-4; cdr3_nt: TGTGCCAGCAGCGCCAAGTCCGGGACAGGGGGCACTAATGAAAAACTGTTTTTT; cdr3_aa: CASSAKSGTGGTNEKLFF
d_call: -; clone_size: -; v_call: TRBV2; j_call: TRBJ1-4; cdr3_nt: TGTGCCAGCAGTGAGTTGTCGTTGGAGGTTAATGAAAAACTGTTTTTT; cdr3_aa: CASSELSLEVNEKLFF
d_call: TRBD1; clone_size: -; v_call: TRBV2; j_call: TRBJ1-1; cdr3_nt: TGTGCCAGCAGAAGGGTCGGACAGGGGAAGAACACTGAAGCTTTCTTT; cdr3_aa: CASRRVGQGKNTEAFF
d_call: -; clone_size: -; v_call: TRBV19; j_call: TRBJ1-5; cdr3_nt: TGTGCCAGTAGTATAAACAGGGACCCAAATCAGCCCCAGCATTTT; cdr3_aa: CASSINRDPNQPQHF
d_call: TRBD1; clone_size: once; v_call: TRBV6-5; j_call: TRBJ1-4; cdr3_nt: TGTGCCAGCAGGGCCCGACAGGGCGGGAATGAAAAACTGTTTTTT; cdr3_aa: CASRARQGGNEKLFF
d_call: TRBD2; clone_size: -; v_call: TRBV15; j_call: TRBJ2-3; cdr3_nt: TGTGCCACCAGCAGACGCCGACTAGCAGCCGTATCCCGTAGCACAGATACGCAGTATTTT; cdr3_aa: CATSRRRLAAVSRSTDTQYF
d_call: -; clone_size: -; v_call: TRBV28; j_call: TRBJ2-7; cdr3_nt: TGTGCCAGCGGGGGCGTGATGGCCTACGAGCAGTACTTC; cdr3_aa: CASGGVMAYEQYF
d_call: TRBD2; clone_size: -; v_call: TRBV24-1; j_call: TRBJ2-5; cdr3_nt: TGTGCCACCAGTCACCGCGGGGGGCCACAAGAGACCCAGTACTTC; cdr3_aa: CATSHRGGPQETQYF
d_call: TRBD1; clone_size: -; v_call: TRBV5-1; j_call: TRBJ2-3; cdr3_nt: TGCGCCAGCAGCCCCAGACAGGGACCCACGGATACGCAGTATTTT; cdr3_aa: CASSPRQGPTDTQYF
d_call: TRBD1; clone_size: few; v_call: TRBV7-9; j_call: TRBJ1-6; cdr3_nt: TGTGCCAGCAGCGACGGACAGGGGATTAATTCACCCCTCCACTTT; cdr3_aa: CASSDGQGINSPLHF
d_call: TRBD1; clone_size: -; v_call: TRBV19; j_call: TRBJ1-1; cdr3_nt: TGTGCCAGTAGTTCAGGCCGACAGGGCGTGAACACTGAAGCTTTCTTT; cdr3_aa: CASSSGRQGVNTEAFF
d_call: -; clone_size: -; v_call: TRBV12-1; j_call: TRBJ1-5; cdr3_nt: TGTGCCAGCAGCTTTGCGCCGGGGGTCGGTCAGCCCCAGCATTTT; cdr3_aa: CASSFAPGVGQPQHF
d_call: TRBD1; clone_size: -; v_call: TRBV5-6; j_call: TRBJ1-3; cdr3_nt: TGTGCCAGCAGCGGACAGGAGTCCTCTGGAAACACCATATATTTT; cdr3_aa: CASSGQESSGNTIYF
d_call: -; clone_size: -; v_call: TRBV2; j_call: TRBJ1-2; cdr3_nt: TGTGCCAGCACGAATTACCAGGAGGTGGGCTACACCTTC; cdr3_aa: CASTNYQEVGYTF
d_call: TRBD2; clone_size: -; v_call: TRBV5-1; j_call: TRBJ2-3; cdr3_nt: TGCGCCAGCAGCCCACGGACTAGCGGAAGCACAGATACGCAGTATTTT; cdr3_aa: CASSPRTSGSTDTQYF
d_call: -; clone_size: few; v_call: TRBV30; j_call: TRBJ1-6; cdr3_nt: TGTGCCTGGAGTCCGACAGCTTCACCCCTCCACTTT; cdr3_aa: CAWSPTASPLHF
d_call: -; clone_size: -; v_call: TRBV7-9; j_call: TRBJ1-2; cdr3_nt: TGTGCCAGCAGCTTAGGGGGGCTTGGCTACACCTTC; cdr3_aa: CASSLGGLGYTF
d_call: TRBD2; clone_size: -; v_call: TRBV18; j_call: TRBJ2-2; cdr3_nt: TGTGCCAGCTCCTACGGGACTAGCGCCGGGGAGCTGTTTTTT; cdr3_aa: CASSYGTSAGELFF
d_call: -; clone_size: -; v_call: TRBV7-3; j_call: TRBJ1-1; cdr3_nt: TGTGCCAGCAGCCTCGGGAGGAGGGCTAGGGCTGAAGCTTTCTTT; cdr3_aa: CASSLGRRARAEAFF
d_call: TRBD2; clone_size: -; v_call: TRBV7-2; j_call: TRBJ2-1; cdr3_nt: TGTGCCAGCAGCTCTCCTAGCGGGGGGCTTCGAGAGCAGTTCTTC; cdr3_aa: CASSSPSGGLREQFF
d_call: -; clone_size: -; v_call: TRBV5-1; j_call: TRBJ1-4; cdr3_nt: TGCGCCAGCAGCCCCCGAGGGCCACCGAATGAAAAACTGTTTTTT; cdr3_aa: CASSPRGPPNEKLFF